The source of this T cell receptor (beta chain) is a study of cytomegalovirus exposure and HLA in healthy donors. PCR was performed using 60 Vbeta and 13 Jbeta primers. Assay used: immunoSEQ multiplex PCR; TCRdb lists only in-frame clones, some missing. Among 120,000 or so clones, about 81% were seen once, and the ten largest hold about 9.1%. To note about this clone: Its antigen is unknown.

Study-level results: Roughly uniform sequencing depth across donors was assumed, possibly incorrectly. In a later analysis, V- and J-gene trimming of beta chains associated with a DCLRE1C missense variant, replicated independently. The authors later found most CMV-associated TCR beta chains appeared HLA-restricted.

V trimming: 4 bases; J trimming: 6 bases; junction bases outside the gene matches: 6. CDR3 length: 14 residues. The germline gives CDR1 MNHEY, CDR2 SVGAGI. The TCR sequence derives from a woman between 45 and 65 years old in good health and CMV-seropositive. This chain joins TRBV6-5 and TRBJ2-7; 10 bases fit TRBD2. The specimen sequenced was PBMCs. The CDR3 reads CASSLTSGELEQYF. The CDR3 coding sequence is TGTGCCAGCAGTTTAACTAGCGGGGAGCTCGAGCAGTACTTC.